The 20 T cell receptor beta chains listed next were all sequenced from one sample in a study of cytomegalovirus exposure and HLA in healthy donors. Amplification used 60 Vbeta primers and 13 Jbeta primers. Produced via immunoSEQ multiplex PCR; TCRdb's table is partial and in-frame only. The sample shows some 190,000 clones, around 90% of them seen only once. The sequencing sample was made of PBMCs. Receptors were obtained from a boy aged 2 to 9 in good health and CMV-seronegative.

This clone was counted only a few times. V and J are TRBV27 and TRBJ2-1; 9 bases match TRBD1. Germline V gene data show CDR1 as MNHEY and CDR2 as SMNVEV (reference sequence). V lost 2 bases to trimming and J lost 7 bases; unmatched junction nucleotides: 9. This CDR3 is 16 amino acids long. CDR3 nucleotide sequence: TGTGCCAGCAGTTTACTCCTGGGACAGGGAGGAAATGAGCAGTTCTTC. Translated, it gives CASSLLLGQGGNEQFF.

The rearrangement uses TRBV28 and TRBJ2-7, with D perhaps matching TRBD2 (7 bases). The V end was cut by 6 bases, the J end by 3 bases, with 18 bases between. CDR3 size: 15 residues. Per germline, CDR1 MDHEN and CDR2 SYDVKM. CDR3 region: CASSSPGGGNYEQYF. The CDR3 DNA follows: TGTGCCAGCAGCTCACCGGGGGGCGGAAACTACGAGCAGTACTTC.

This chain uses TRBV27 with TRBJ1-4; TRBD1 is a possible D gene (5 bases). Trimming stripped 8 bases from V and 4 bases from J, with 11 bases between. This CDR3 comprises 13 residues. Per germline, CDR1 MNHEY and CDR2 SMNVEV (reference sequence). CDR3 region: CASGDRYNEKLFF. For the CDR3, the DNA is TGTGCCAGCGGTGACAGATATAATGAAAAACTGTTTTTT.

The chain is built from TRBV28 and TRBJ2-7; D is perhaps TRBD2 (6 bases). Germline V gives CDR1 MDHEN, CDR2 SYDVKM. The CDR3 spans 14 residues. V lost 6 bases, J lost 0 bases, and 12 bases lay in between. Here the CDR3 reads CASRNSGFSYEQYF. The CDR3 DNA reads TGTGCCAGCAGAAATAGCGGATTCTCCTACGAGCAGTACTTC.

CDR3: CASSTGVGNQPQHF. The CDR3 DNA sequence: TGTGCCAGCAGCACAGGGGTCGGAAATCAGCCCCAGCATTTT. V usage is TRBV5-4 and J usage is TRBJ1-5; 7 bases line up with TRBD1. The CDR3 is 14 amino acids. With 4 bases clipped from V and 4 bases from J, the junction kept 5 bases outside the gene matches. Germline CDR1 and CDR2: SGHNT and YYREEE (reference sequence).

The chain is built from TRBV28 and TRBJ2-7; the match to TRBD1 covers 7 bases. Germline V gene lookup returns CDR1 MDHEN and CDR2 SYDVKM. The CDR3 is made up of 16 amino acids. Trimming took 1 base from V and 3 from J; bases not matched to a gene: 9. CDR3 coding DNA: TGTGCCAGCAGTTTATCCCACAGGGGACGGTTCTACGAGCAGTACTTC. Protein: CASSLSHRGRFYEQYF.

This sequence joins TRBV29-1 and TRBJ1-1; 7 nucleotides line up with TRBD1. In germline, CDR1 is SQVTM, CDR2 ANQGSEA. V dropped 7 bases and J dropped 1; count of bases not matched to a gene: 9. This CDR3 has 14 residues. CDR3 nucleotide sequence: TGCAGCGGAAGTCAAGGGACAGCGAACACTGAAGCTTTCTTT. This codes for CSGSQGTANTEAFF. Full variable domain (outside the CDR3, taken from reference TRBV29-1 and TRBJ1-1): SAVISQKPSRDICQRGTSLTIQCQVDSQVTMMFWYRQQPGQSLTLIATANQGSEATYESGFVIDKFPISRPNLTFSTLTVSNMSPEDSSIYLCSGSQGTANTEAFFGQGTRLTVV.

This clone occurred once. The gene calls are TRBV28 and TRBJ1-5; possible D gene TRBD1, 6 bases. The V end was cut by 9 bases, the J end by 5 bases, with 29 bases between. The CDR3 has 18 residues. Germline lookup yields CDR1 MDHEN and CDR2 SYDVKM. Here the CDR3 reads CASFQTNRDTWDHQPQHF. The CDR3 nucleotides are TGTGCCAGTTTCCAAACGAACCGGGACACCTGGGACCATCAGCCCCAGCATTTT.

This clone showed up just once. The chain employs TRBV30 and TRBJ1-5, with TRBD1 matching 7 bases. The CDR3 length is 15 residues. V shed 2 bases and J 1 base; nucleotides not matched to a gene: 5. Germline lookup yields CDR1 GTSNPN and CDR2 SVGIG (reference sequence). The CDR3: CAWSPGQLSNQPQHF. CDR3 in DNA: TGTGCCTGGAGTCCGGGACAGTTGAGCAATCAGCCCCAGCATTTT. Using reference TRBV30 and TRBJ1-5 for the parts outside the CDR3, the full variable domain is SQTIHQWPATLVQPVGSPLSLECTVEGTSNPNLYWYRQAAGRGLQLLFYSVGIGQISSEVPQNLSASRPQDRQFILSSKKLLLSDSGFYLCAWSPGQLSNQPQHFGDGTRLSIL.

CDR3 sequence: CSVDRLAMDNEQFF. DNA for the CDR3: TGCAGCGTTGATAGACTAGCGATGGACAATGAGCAGTTCTTC. The rearrangement uses TRBV29-1 and TRBJ2-1; the match to TRBD2 covers 8 bases. The J segment lost 5 bases and the V segment lost 3 bases, leaving 6 bases of the junction unmatched. CDR1 and CDR2 (germline): SQVTM, ANQGSEA. This CDR3 is built from 14 residues.

The V and J genes are TRBV27 and TRBJ2-3; D possibly corresponds to TRBD2 (6 bases). There are 14 residues in the CDR3. Trimming pared 2 bases from V and 8 bases from J, leaving 14 bases between. Germline lookup yields CDR1 MNHEY and CDR2 SMNVEV (reference sequence). The CDR3 region is CASSLSSPRGTQYF. Here the CDR3 DNA reads TGTGCCAGCAGTTTAAGTTCGCCGCGGGGTACGCAGTATTTT.

The CDR3 loop is CASSLGQGGSGYTF. The CDR3 DNA is TGCGCCAGCAGCTTGGGACAGGGGGGAAGTGGCTACACCTTC. The genes are TRBV5-1 and TRBJ1-2, with 9 bases lining up with TRBD1. This CDR3 has 14 amino acids. V was pared by 0 bases and J by 7 bases, with 4 bases of the junction left unmatched. CDR1 and CDR2 (germline): SGHRS, YFSETQ.

This clone occurred a few times. At one boundary the junction diverges from the germline segment, which might be a read error. In the same sample, other DNA sequences code for this CDR3. This chain connects TRBV2 to TRBJ1-1; the D is unclear. Germline CDR1 and CDR2: SNHLY and FYNNEI. This CDR3 region has 10 residues. The CDR3 region has the DNA TGTGCCAGCAGTGGAACTGAGGCTTTCTTT. It encodes CASSGTEAFF.

The chain employs TRBV25-1 and TRBJ1-6; D perhaps matches TRBD1 (6 bases). The V and J ends lost 8 bases and 9 bases respectively, with 17 bases between them. Germline assignment: CDR1 MGHDK and CDR2 SYGVNS. CDR3 length: 14 amino acids. This CDR3 reads CASARDTSVSPLHF. CDR3 bases: TGTGCCAGCGCCCGGGACACCTCTGTTTCACCCCTCCACTTT.

This clone was seen a single time. DNA for the CDR3: TGTGCCAGCCGAGAGGTTGGCTACACCTTC. Amino acids: CASREVGYTF. The rearrangement joins TRBV28 to TRBJ1-2; D remains unclear. CDR3 length: 10 amino acids. V shed 8 bases and J shed 7 bases, with 8 bases lying between them. Germline assignment: CDR1 MDHEN and CDR2 SYDVKM.

This chain uses TRBV6-1 with TRBJ2-2; D possibly corresponds to TRBD2 (6 bases). Looked up from germline, CDR1 is MNHNS and CDR2 is SASEGT. Trimming removed 3 bases from V and 2 bases from J, with 10 bases in between. CDR3 size: 15 residues. CDR3 sequence reads: CASSDWRGNTGELFF. DNA of the CDR3: TGTGCCAGCAGTGACTGGCGGGGAAACACCGGGGAGCTGTTTTTT.

This clone was detected once. The chain couples TRBV19 to TRBJ1-6, with 10 nucleotides matching TRBD1. The CDR3 has 15 amino acids. The V gene end was trimmed by 7 bases and the J gene end by 7 bases; junction bases not matched to a gene: 7. CDR1 LNHDA and CDR2 SQIVND come from the germline V gene (reference sequence). The CDR3 nucleotides are TGTGCCAGTATGCGACAGGGGGCGAAGAATTCACCCCTCCACTTT. This translates into CASMRQGAKNSPLHF.

CDR3 nucleotides: TGTGCCAGCAGTAGGAGGGCAGGATACAATGAGCAGTTCTTC. It specifies CASSRRAGYNEQFF. The V gene is TRBV6-5, the J gene TRBJ2-1, with D perhaps TRBD2 (6 bases). Trimming left V 5 bases short and J 4 bases short, with 12 bases between. Germline V lookup: CDR1 MNHEY, CDR2 SVGAGI. CDR3 length: 14 residues.

The gene calls are TRBV27 and TRBJ2-1; weak D call: TRBD1 (5 bases). The CDR3 is made up of 15 amino acids. Trimming pared 0 bases from V and 2 bases from J, leaving 8 bases between. CDR1 and CDR2 (germline): MNHEY, SMNVEV (reference sequence). The CDR3 loop is CASSLSGVPYNEQFF. The CDR3 DNA reads as TGTGCCAGCAGTTTATCAGGGGTACCCTACAATGAGCAGTTCTTC.

This clone was seen once. The chain couples TRBV28 to TRBJ2-5, with D uncertain. Germline-derived CDR1 and CDR2 are MDHEN and SYDVKM. Trimming removed 5 bases from V and 2 bases from J, with 9 bases in between. The CDR3 has 13 amino acids. The chain's CDR3 is CASSRHLQETQYF. For the CDR3, the DNA is TGTGCCAGCAGTCGACACTTACAAGAGACCCAGTACTTC.